One and the same sample provided the 8 T cell receptor beta chains below, sequenced in a study of blood T cell repertoires in COVID-19. This table comes from immunoSEQ multiplex PCR, and its TCRdb copy is limited to in-frame clones, with some not included. This repertoire shows more than 95,000 clones, 86% found once; its top ten account for 5% to 6%. What was sequenced was peripheral blood. Receptor source: a human donor in a cohort sampled during active COVID-19.

The rearrangement joins TRBV3-1 (or the pseudogene TRBV3-2) to TRBJ2-7, with 12 bases aligning to TRBD2. The ends lost 3 bases at V and 3 bases at J; junction bases unmatched: 3. There are 15 residues in the CDR3. Germline lookup yields CDR1 LGHDT and CDR2 YNNKEL (reference sequence). The CDR3 DNA reads as TGTGCCAGCAGCCAGGGACTAGCGGGCCGCTACGAGCAGTACTTC. Translated, it gives CASSQGLAGRYEQYF.

This chain links TRBV30 with TRBJ2-7; 8 bases map to TRBD2. The CDR3 sequence is 13 residues long. Losses at the gene ends were 1 base for V and 4 bases for J; bases not matched to a gene: 3. The germline gives CDR1 GTSNPN, CDR2 SVGIG (reference sequence). This CDR3 is CAWSGRGGYEQYF. The CDR3 DNA follows: TGTGCCTGGAGTGGCCGGGGGGGATACGAGCAGTACTTC.

The chain combines TRBV28 with TRBJ2-1; D may be TRBD1 (6 bases). Per germline, CDR1 MDHEN and CDR2 SYDVKM. This CDR3 has 15 amino acids. V was shortened by 3 bases and J by 4 bases, with 13 bases between the two germline ends. The CDR3 loop is CASSLDRLRYNEQFF. The CDR3 DNA is TGTGCCAGCAGTTTGGACAGACTCCGGTACAATGAGCAGTTCTTC.

The chain employs TRBV29-1 and TRBJ2-1, with D uncertain. V lost 6 bases and J 4 bases, leaving 16 bases between the germline ends. Per the germline V gene, CDR1 is SQVTM and CDR2 is ANQGSEA. The CDR3 consists of 14 residues. CDR3 bases: TGCAGCGTCAATTTGAACAGTCCGTACAATGAGCAGTTCTTC. Protein sequence: CSVNLNSPYNEQFF.

This chain connects TRBV2 to TRBJ2-1; 8 bases are a match to TRBD2. Looked up from germline, CDR1 is SNHLY and CDR2 is FYNNEI. This CDR3 region has 15 residues. J was trimmed by 2 bases and V by 7 bases; bases with no gene match: 7. CDR3 in amino acids: CASTPGLEAYNEQFF. CDR3 bases: TGTGCCAGCACCCCGGGACTAGAGGCCTACAATGAGCAGTTCTTC.

This chain joins TRBV27 and TRBJ2-2, with 9 bases aligning to TRBD1. This CDR3 is 14 amino acids long. J lost 4 bases, V lost 6 bases, and 3 bases had no gene match. The germline gives CDR1 MNHEY, CDR2 SMNVEV (reference sequence). Here the CDR3 reads CASSRDRATGELFF. The CDR3, as DNA: TGTGCCAGCAGCCGGGACAGGGCCACCGGGGAGCTGTTTTTT.

The gene calls are TRBV3-1 (or the pseudogene TRBV3-2) and TRBJ2-5; TRBD2 aligns across 8 bases. The CDR3 has 13 residues. Trimming at V came to 4 bases and at J to 4 bases, leaving 2 bases not matched to a gene. The germline V gene encodes CDR1 LGHDT and CDR2 YNNKEL (reference sequence). The CDR3 DNA reads as TGTGCCAGCAGCCCCAGCGGGGGAGAGACCCAGTACTTC. The encoded protein is CASSPSGGETQYF.

The chain has TRBV4-3 and TRBJ2-3; 7 bases align to TRBD2. CDR1 is LGHNA, CDR2 YSLEER, per germline. V shed 3 bases, J shed 5 bases, and the junction held 20 bases outside the gene matches. CDR3 length: 19 residues. CDR3 amino acids: CASSQVGGGGGLAQDTQYF. DNA for the CDR3: TGCGCCAGCAGCCAGGTGGGGGGGGGAGGCGGACTTGCTCAAGATACGCAGTATTTT.